This TCR beta chain came from a study of blood T cell repertoires in COVID-19. Background on the study: Spain, Italy and the United States supplied samples that represented acute and convalescent COVID-19. From T cells, B-cell-depleted T cells, or PBMCs came the material, which was cDNA or gDNA.

Original data processing: It was from reference gene primer amplification that nucleated cell counts were estimated. Sequencing used immunoSEQ multiplex PCR; TCRdb keeps in-frame clones, though not all of them. V and J calls and clone size are given by that table; D and trimming were obtained from the DNA. Of about 110,000 clones in the sample, about four fifths were seen once. Germline V gene data show CDR1 as MNHEY and CDR2 as SVGEGT. This CDR3 is 15 amino acids long. J lost 7 bases, V lost 5 bases, and 13 bases had no gene match. The rearrangement uses TRBV6-2 or TRBV6-3 and TRBJ2-5; 7 positions agree with TRBD2. Sequenced: peripheral blood. The TCR was taken from a woman in her sixties or seventies with acute or convalescent COVID-19. The CDR3 coding sequence is TGTGCCAGCAGTCTTACTAGCGCCAAATCAGGGACCCAGTACTTC. This gives the protein CASSLTSAKSGTQYF.